The 26 T cell receptor beta chains in this list originate from one sample, sequenced in a study of shared clonotypes between healthy human individuals. This table comes from immunoSEQ multiplex PCR, and its TCRdb copy is limited to in-frame clones, with some not included. The sample holds more than 1.2 million clones, approximately 98.5% seen once. The specimen was naive CD4+ T cells sorted from blood. Described subset: CD45RA+ positively selected. Source of these receptors: a man under 40 in good health.

This chain connects TRBV25-1 to TRBJ2-4, with D hard to call. Germline CDR1 MGHDK, CDR2 SYGVNS. This CDR3 region has 11 residues. Trimming cost V 11 bases and J 10 bases, with 15 bases left between them. CDR3 nucleotides: TGTGCCTCGGCCTCTAGGGCTATTCAGTACTTC. It specifies CASASRAIQYF.

V and J are TRBV15 and TRBJ2-3, with TRBD2 identical over 10 bases. Germline CDR1 and CDR2: LNHNV and YYDKDF (reference sequence). V dropped 2 bases and J dropped 2; count of bases not matched to a gene: 10. The CDR3 covers 18 residues. CDR3 protein: CATSRKTGTSVFTDTQYF. CDR3 nucleotide sequence: TGTGCCACCAGCAGAAAGACCGGGACTAGCGTATTCACAGATACGCAGTATTTT. Full variable domain (rest looked up from reference TRBV15 and TRBJ2-3): DAMVIQNPRYQVTQFGKPVTLSCSQTLNHNVMYWYQQKSSQAPKLLFHYYDKDFNNEADTPDNFQSRRPNTSFCFLDIRSPGLGDTAMYLCATSRKTGTSVFTDTQYFGPGTRLTVL.

This chain uses TRBV29-1 with TRBJ1-1, with D perhaps TRBD1 (6 bases). CDR1 and CDR2 from the germline V gene are SQVTM and ANQGSEA. The CDR3 has 10 amino acids. Trimming shortened V by 7 bases and J by 6 bases, and 9 bases separated the two germline ends. The CDR3, as DNA: TGCAGCGCCAGGACAGCTGAAGCTTTCTTT. This translates into CSARTAEAFF.

The chain uses TRBV11-2 and TRBJ2-6; the D is unclear. Germline CDR1 reads SGHAT; CDR2 reads FQNNGV. Trimming removed 2 bases from V and 0 bases from J, with 5 bases in between. The CDR3 covers 15 residues. The CDR3 sequence is CASSLIISGANVLTF. CDR3 bases: TGTGCCAGCAGCTTAATTATCTCTGGGGCCAACGTCCTGACTTTC.

The rearrangement uses TRBV27 and TRBJ2-4; TRBD2 agrees at 7 bases. Germline assignment: CDR1 MNHEY and CDR2 SMNVEV (reference sequence). The CDR3 totals 14 residues. J lost 1 base, V lost 4 bases, and 1 base had no gene match. CDR3 residues: CASSYGGAKNIQYF. As DNA, the CDR3 is TGTGCCAGCAGTTACGGGGGGGCCAAAAACATTCAGTACTTC.

This rearrangement joins TRBV18 to TRBJ2-2, with 14 bases that match TRBD2. The trim removed 6 bases at V and 7 bases at J, leaving 7 bases unmatched. This CDR3 contains 16 residues. Germline V gene lookup returns CDR1 KGHSH and CDR2 LQKENI. For the CDR3, the DNA is TGTGCCAGCTCCCCAGGGACTAGCGGGAGACTCGGGGAGCTGTTTTTT. Residues: CASSPGTSGRLGELFF. The full variable domain, completed using reference TRBV18 and TRBJ2-2, is NAGVMQNPRHLVRRRGQEARLRCSPMKGHSHVYWYRQLPEEGLKFMVYLQKENIIDESGMPKERFSAEFPKEGPSILRIQQVVRGDSAAYFCASSPGTSGRLGELFFGEGSRLTVL.

The V and J genes are TRBV19 and TRBJ1-5; D may be TRBD1 (6 bases). V shed 0 bases and J shed 4 bases, with 7 bases lying between them. This CDR3 comprises 14 residues. Germline V gene data show CDR1 as LNHDA and CDR2 as SQIVND (reference sequence). The CDR3 DNA follows: TGTGCCAGTAGTATAGAAACAGGGAATCAGCCCCAGCATTTT. Amino acids: CASSIETGNQPQHF.

This clone was recorded only once. The V and J genes are TRBV6-1 and TRBJ2-3, with 11 nucleotides matching TRBD1. Germline V gene data show CDR1 as MNHNS and CDR2 as SASEGT. CDR3 length: 15 amino acids. V dropped 6 bases and J dropped 3; count of bases not matched to a gene: 5. CDR3 sequence (DNA): TGTGCCAGCAGGAGGACAGGGGGCAGTACAGATACGCAGTATTTT. Its protein product is CASRRTGGSTDTQYF.

V and J are TRBV7-6 and TRBJ1-2; the D is unclear. This CDR3 has 20 residues. Germline CDR1 is SGHVS and CDR2 is FNYEAQ. V was trimmed by 0 bases and J by 4 bases, leaving 27 bases between them. The chain's CDR3 is CASSLARSLSFSPTGYGYTF. The CDR3 DNA reads as TGTGCCAGCAGCTTAGCCCGGAGTTTGAGTTTCTCCCCTACTGGCTATGGCTACACCTTC.

The rearrangement uses TRBV28 and TRBJ2-1; 10 nucleotides line up with TRBD2. The germline V gene has CDR1 MDHEN and CDR2 SYDVKM. The CDR3 consists of 15 residues. V was clipped by 3 bases and J by 13 bases; unmatched bases: 12. As DNA, the CDR3 is TGTGCCAGCAGTTTCTCGGCTAGCGGGAGAGGGAAACAGTTCTTC. Translating gives CASSFSASGRGKQFF.

The chain joins TRBV2 to TRBJ2-7; 9 positions match TRBD1. The CDR3 has 15 amino acids. After removal of 3 bases from V and 3 bases from J, the junction contained 6 bases not matched to a gene. From germline, CDR1 is SNHLY and CDR2 FYNNEI. CDR3 coding DNA: TGTGCCAGCAGTGACGGGGACAGGGACAGCTACGAGCAGTACTTC. Translating it yields CASSDGDRDSYEQYF. The complete variable domain, with remaining parts taken from reference TRBV2 and TRBJ2-7, reads EPEVTQTPSHQVTQMGQEVILRCVPISNHLYFYWYRQILGQKVEFLVSFYNNEISEKSEIFDDQFSVERPDGSNFTLKIRSTKLEDSAMYFCASSDGDRDSYEQYFGPGTRLTVT.

In nucleotides, the CDR3 is TGTGCCAGCAGCGACCCCAGGAGCTCCTACAATGAGCAGTTCTTC. As protein: CASSDPRSSYNEQFF. The chain uses TRBV9 and TRBJ2-1, with no clear D. Germline V CDR1 and CDR2: SGDLS, YYNGEE. The CDR3 totals 15 residues. The V end lost 3 bases, the J end lost 0 bases, and 10 bases lay between the germline ends.

The V gene is TRBV5-1, the J gene TRBJ2-7, with 16 bases aligning to TRBD2. The CDR3 sequence is 16 residues long. J was trimmed by 3 bases and V by 4 bases; bases with no gene match: 4. Germline assignment: CDR1 SGHRS and CDR2 YFSETQ. The CDR3: CASSVGLAGGNYEQYF. The CDR3 DNA sequence: TGCGCCAGCAGCGTGGGACTAGCGGGAGGGAACTACGAGCAGTACTTC.

The gene calls are TRBV11-2 and TRBJ2-7, with a tentative D call TRBD1 (6 bases). Trimming stripped 6 bases from V and 3 bases from J, with 12 bases between. The CDR3 is 13 amino acids. Looked up from germline, CDR1 is SGHAT and CDR2 is FQNNGV. This CDR3 is CASRRTGNYEQYF. The CDR3 region has the DNA TGTGCCAGCAGACGAACAGGGAACTACGAGCAGTACTTC.

The J gene is TRBJ2-2, the V gene TRBV6-4, with 11 bases that match TRBD2. The junction had 3 bases not matched to a gene; V was cut back by 6 bases and J by 0 bases. Germline V gene data show CDR1 as MRHNA and CDR2 as SNTAGT. The CDR3 contains 16 residues. The CDR3 sequence is CASSLTSGANTGELFF. The CDR3 coding sequence is TGTGCCAGCAGCTTGACTAGCGGGGCGAACACCGGGGAGCTGTTTTTT.

The V gene is TRBV30, the J gene TRBJ1-1; no reliable D call. V was shortened by 8 bases and J by 0 bases, with 16 bases between the two germline ends. Germline CDR1 reads GTSNPN; CDR2 reads SVGIG (reference sequence). The CDR3 is 14 residues long. The CDR3 region is CAGGREPMNTEAFF. The DNA for the CDR3 is TGTGCCGGAGGGAGGGAACCCATGAACACTGAAGCTTTCTTT.

This rearrangement joins TRBV9 to TRBJ2-7, with D tentatively TRBD1 (6 bases). The CDR3 spans 14 residues. Germline V CDR1 and CDR2: SGDLS, YYNGEE. V was clipped by 4 bases and J by 3 bases, with 14 bases between them. CDR3 residues: CASSTGQSVYEQYF. DNA for the CDR3: TGTGCCAGCAGCACCGGACAGAGCGTCTACGAGCAGTACTTC.

The chain uses TRBV27 and TRBJ1-4; maybe TRBD1 (5 bases). Between the trimmed V and J ends, which lost 5 bases and 8 bases, there was a span of 15 bases. The CDR3 contains 14 residues. Germline V gene sequence: CDR1 MNHEY, CDR2 SMNVEV (reference sequence). CDR3 amino acids: CASSPRRGAEKLFF. CDR3 in DNA: TGTGCCAGCAGTCCCCGTCGAGGGGCCGAAAAACTGTTTTTT.

The rearrangement joins TRBV2 to TRBJ2-3; 7 nucleotides agree with TRBD2. The length of the CDR3 is 14 residues. Germline trimming cut 8 bases from V and 1 base from J; bases unmatched to any gene: 6. CDR1 is SNHLY and CDR2 is FYNNEI in the germline V gene. CDR3 sequence reads: CASWASGRTDTQYF. CDR3 DNA: TGTGCCAGCTGGGCTAGCGGACGCACAGATACGCAGTATTTT.

The rearrangement links TRBV28 to TRBJ2-2; no definite D call. There are 11 residues in the CDR3. V was clipped by 5 bases and J by 5 bases, with 3 bases between them. The germline CDR1 and CDR2 sequences are MDHEN and SYDVKM. The CDR3 nucleotides read TGTGCCAGCAGTGAGACCGGGGAGCTGTTTTTT. The encoded protein is CASSETGELFF.

The chain links TRBV2 to TRBJ2-1; D gene ambiguous. The CDR3 spans 14 residues. V was pared by 6 bases and J by 1 base, with 10 bases between. Germline V CDR1 and CDR2: SNHLY, FYNNEI. CDR3 bases: TGTGCCAGCAGCTCAGTTAATTCCTACAATGAGCAGTTCTTC. It is translated as CASSSVNSYNEQFF.

The rearrangement uses TRBV7-2 and TRBJ1-2; no reliable D call. V gave up 0 bases and J gave up 6 bases, with 14 bases separating them. The CDR3 totals 15 residues. Germline CDR1 reads SGHTA; CDR2 reads FQGNSA. CDR3 nucleotides: TGTGCCAGCAGCTTAGCCGCCGGAACGAGGCATGGCTACACCTTC. Translated: CASSLAAGTRHGYTF.

Worth noting for this clone: Other DNA sequences in the sample encode the same CDR3. This rearrangement joins TRBV19 to TRBJ1-5; D unclear. The CDR3 totals 12 residues. Germline V CDR1 and CDR2: LNHDA, SQIVND (reference sequence). Trimming removed 1 base from V and 6 bases from J, with 4 bases in between. As DNA, the CDR3 is TGTGCCAGTAGTATAGGTGTTCAGCCCCAGCATTTT. The encoded protein is CASSIGVQPQHF.

The chain joins TRBV10-3 to TRBJ2-6; D might be TRBD1 (5 bases). The CDR3 contains 16 residues. The V gene's germline CDR1 is ENHRY and CDR2 SYGVKD. Trimming cost V 0 bases and J 0 bases, with 6 bases left between them. CDR3 in amino acids: CAISESDNSGANVLTF. In nucleotides, the CDR3 is TGTGCCATCAGTGAGTCGGACAACTCTGGGGCCAACGTCCTGACTTTC.

V and J are TRBV6-1 and TRBJ2-7; 11 nucleotides line up with TRBD1. The CDR3 totals 15 residues. Germline V CDR1 and CDR2: MNHNS, SASEGT. With V trimmed by 6 bases and J by 7 bases, 11 bases remained unmatched. The CDR3 reads CASSPRDRGLGEQYF. CDR3 in DNA: TGTGCCAGCAGCCCCCGGGACAGGGGGTTGGGGGAGCAGTACTTC.

The V and J genes are TRBV5-1 and TRBJ2-7; no clear D. Germline values: CDR1 SGHRS, CDR2 YFSETQ. The V gene lost 3 bases and the J gene lost 4 bases, with 11 bases spanning the gap. The CDR3 totals 13 residues. The CDR3 sequence: CASSSLTPYEQYF. CDR3 DNA sequence: TGCGCCAGCAGCTCATTGACCCCTTACGAGCAGTACTTC.